This T cell receptor beta chain appears in the sequencing data of a study of blood T cell repertoires in COVID-19. Overall study context: Acute-phase and convalescent COVID-19 samples originated in the United States, Italy and Spain. PBMCs, B-cell-depleted T cells, or T cells were the source of the cDNA or gDNA that made up the material.

Per germline, CDR1 MNHNY and CDR2 SVGAGI (reference sequence). V was clipped by 6 bases and J by 0 bases, with 8 bases between them. This CDR3 has 13 residues. Per the authors' pipeline: Estimates of nucleated cell counts were drawn from the amplification of reference gene primers. Some clones are missing from TCRdb's copy, which holds only in-frame ones; the method was immunoSEQ multiplex PCR. That table is the source of V, J and clone size, and D and trimming were worked out from the DNA. The data contain over 100,000 clones, about 88% of them seen just once; the ten biggest clones take up 1.1% to 1.5%.

Sequencing input: peripheral blood. The rearrangement links TRBV6-6 to TRBJ1-2; D unclear. The source of this sequence is a man between 40 and 49 years old with acute or convalescent COVID-19. The CDR3 nucleotides read TGTGCCAGCAGACCTATTCCTAACTATGGCTACACCTTC. It is translated as CASRPIPNYGYTF.